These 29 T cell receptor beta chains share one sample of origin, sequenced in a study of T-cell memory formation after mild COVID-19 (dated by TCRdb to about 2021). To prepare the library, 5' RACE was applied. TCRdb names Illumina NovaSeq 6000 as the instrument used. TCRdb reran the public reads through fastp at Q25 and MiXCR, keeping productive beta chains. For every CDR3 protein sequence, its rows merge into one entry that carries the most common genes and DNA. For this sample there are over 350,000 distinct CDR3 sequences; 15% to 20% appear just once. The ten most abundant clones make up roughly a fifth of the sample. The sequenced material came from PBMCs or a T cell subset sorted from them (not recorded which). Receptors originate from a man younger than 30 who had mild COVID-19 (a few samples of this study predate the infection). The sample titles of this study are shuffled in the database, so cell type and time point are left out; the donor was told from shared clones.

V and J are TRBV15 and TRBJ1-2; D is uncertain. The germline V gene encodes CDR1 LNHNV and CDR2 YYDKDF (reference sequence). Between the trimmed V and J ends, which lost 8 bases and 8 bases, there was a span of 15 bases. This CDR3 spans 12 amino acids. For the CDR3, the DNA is TGTGCCACCTCAGATGGGTCTGGCGGCTACACCTTC. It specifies CATSDGSGGYTF. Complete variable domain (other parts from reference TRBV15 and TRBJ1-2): DAMVIQNPRYQVTQFGKPVTLSCSQTLNHNVMYWYQQKSSQAPKLLFHYYDKDFNNEADTPDNFQSRRPNTSFCFLDIRSPGLGDTAMYLCATSDGSGGYTFGSGTRLTVV.

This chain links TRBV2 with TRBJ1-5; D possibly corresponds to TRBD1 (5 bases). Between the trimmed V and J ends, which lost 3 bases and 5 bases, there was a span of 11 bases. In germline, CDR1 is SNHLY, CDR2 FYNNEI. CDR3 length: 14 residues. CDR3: CASSDVGGDQPQHF. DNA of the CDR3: TGTGCCAGCAGTGATGTCGGGGGAGATCAGCCCCAGCATTTT.

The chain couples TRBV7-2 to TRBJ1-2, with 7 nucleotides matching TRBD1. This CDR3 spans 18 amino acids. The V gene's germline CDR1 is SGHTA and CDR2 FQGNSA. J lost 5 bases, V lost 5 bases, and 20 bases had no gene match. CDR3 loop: CASSPGQGVPIHPYGYTF. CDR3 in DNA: TGTGCCAGCAGCCCCGGCCAGGGGGTCCCTATTCACCCTTATGGCTACACCTTC.

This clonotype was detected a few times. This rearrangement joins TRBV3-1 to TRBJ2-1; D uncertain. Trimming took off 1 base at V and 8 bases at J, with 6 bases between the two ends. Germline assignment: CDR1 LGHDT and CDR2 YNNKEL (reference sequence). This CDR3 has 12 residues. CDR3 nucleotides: TGTGCCAGCAGCCAAGTTCAGGATGAGCAGTTCTTC. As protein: CASSQVQDEQFF.

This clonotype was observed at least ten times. The CDR3 loop is CSAFDPTNEKLFF. For the CDR3, the DNA is TGCAGTGCTTTCGACCCAACTAATGAAAAACTGTTTTTT. The rearrangement links TRBV20-1 to TRBJ1-4; D not certain. Germline loops: CDR1 DFQATT, CDR2 SNEGSKA (reference sequence). This CDR3 region has 13 residues. V was cut by 5 bases and J by 0 bases, with 7 bases left in between.

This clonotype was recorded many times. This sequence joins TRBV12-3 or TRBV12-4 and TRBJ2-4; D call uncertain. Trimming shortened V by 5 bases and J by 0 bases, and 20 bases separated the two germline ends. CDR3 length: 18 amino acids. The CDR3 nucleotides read TGTGCCAGCAGTCCCTGGGTGTACGAGATACTAGCCAAAAACATTCAGTACTTC. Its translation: CASSPWVYEILAKNIQYF.

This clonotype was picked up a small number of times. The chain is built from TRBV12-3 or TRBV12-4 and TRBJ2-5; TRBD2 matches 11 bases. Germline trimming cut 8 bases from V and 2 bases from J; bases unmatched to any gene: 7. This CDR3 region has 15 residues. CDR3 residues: CASGKLAGEQETQYF. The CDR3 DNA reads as TGTGCCAGCGGTAAACTAGCGGGGGAACAAGAGACCCAGTACTTC.

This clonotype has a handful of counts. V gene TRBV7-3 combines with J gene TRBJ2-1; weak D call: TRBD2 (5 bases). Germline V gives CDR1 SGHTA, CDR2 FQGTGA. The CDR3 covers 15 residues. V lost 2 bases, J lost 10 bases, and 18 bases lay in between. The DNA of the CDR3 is TGTGCCAGCAGCTTAGATCGTTCGGTGGGCGGGGAGCAGTTCTTC. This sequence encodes CASSLDRSVGGEQFF.

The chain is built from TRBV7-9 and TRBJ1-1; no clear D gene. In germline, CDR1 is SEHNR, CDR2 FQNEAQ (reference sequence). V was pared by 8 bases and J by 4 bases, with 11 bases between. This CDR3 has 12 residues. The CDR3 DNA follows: TGTGCCAGCCGCCTCAGTGGCACTGAAGCTTTCTTT. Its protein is CASRLSGTEAFF.

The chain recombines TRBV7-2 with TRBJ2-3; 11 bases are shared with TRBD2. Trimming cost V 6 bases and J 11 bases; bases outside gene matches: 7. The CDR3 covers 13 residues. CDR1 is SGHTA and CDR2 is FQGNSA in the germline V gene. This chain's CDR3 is CASSYNGLAGQYF. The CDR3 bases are TGTGCCAGCAGTTACAACGGACTAGCGGGGCAGTATTTT. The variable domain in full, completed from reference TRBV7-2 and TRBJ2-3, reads GAGVSQSPSNKVTEKGKDVELRCDPISGHTALYWYRQSLGQGLEFLIYFQGNSAPDKSGLPSDRFSAERTGGSVSTLTIQRTQQEDSAVYLCASSYNGLAGQYFGPGTRLTVL.

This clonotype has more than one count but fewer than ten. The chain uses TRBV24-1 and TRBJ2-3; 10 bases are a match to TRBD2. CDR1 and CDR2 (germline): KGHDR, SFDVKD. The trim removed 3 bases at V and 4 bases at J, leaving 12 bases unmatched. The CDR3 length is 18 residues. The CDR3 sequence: CATSDQSSAGGPPDTQYF. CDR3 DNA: TGTGCCACCAGTGATCAATCATCAGCGGGGGGGCCACCAGATACGCAGTATTTT.

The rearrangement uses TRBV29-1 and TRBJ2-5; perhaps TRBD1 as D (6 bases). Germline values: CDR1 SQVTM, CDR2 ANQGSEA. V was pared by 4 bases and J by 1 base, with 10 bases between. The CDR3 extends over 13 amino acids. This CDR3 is CSVVMGAQETQYF. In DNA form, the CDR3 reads TGCAGCGTTGTCATGGGGGCCCAAGAGACCCAGTACTTC.

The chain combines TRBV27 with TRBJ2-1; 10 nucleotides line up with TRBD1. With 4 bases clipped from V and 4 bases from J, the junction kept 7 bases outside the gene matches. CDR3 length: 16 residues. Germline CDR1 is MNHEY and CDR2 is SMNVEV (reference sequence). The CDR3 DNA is TGTGCCAGCAGTTCCCCCTTGGGACAGGGGTACAATGAGCAGTTCTTC. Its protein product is CASSSPLGQGYNEQFF.

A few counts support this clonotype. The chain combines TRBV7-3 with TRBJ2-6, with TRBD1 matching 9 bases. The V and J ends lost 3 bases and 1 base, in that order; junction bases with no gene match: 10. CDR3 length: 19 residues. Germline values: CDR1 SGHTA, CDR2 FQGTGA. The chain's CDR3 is CASSFRTGARESGANVLTF. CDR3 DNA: TGTGCCAGCAGCTTCCGGACAGGGGCTCGAGAATCTGGGGCCAACGTCCTGACTTTC.

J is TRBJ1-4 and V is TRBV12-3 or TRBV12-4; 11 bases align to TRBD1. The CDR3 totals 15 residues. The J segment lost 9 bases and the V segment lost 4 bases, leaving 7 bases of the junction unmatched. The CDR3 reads CASSSLGQGAQKLFF. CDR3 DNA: TGTGCCAGCAGTTCCCTTGGACAGGGGGCCCAAAAACTGTTTTTT.

For the CDR3, the DNA is TGCAGTGCCAGGGGGCTTAACACCGGGGAGCTGTTTTTT. Translating gives CSARGLNTGELFF. The V gene is TRBV20-1, the J gene TRBJ2-2; 8 nucleotides line up with TRBD1. From germline, CDR1 is DFQATT and CDR2 SNEGSKA (reference sequence). This CDR3 is 13 amino acids long. V lost 6 bases, J lost 2 bases, and 2 bases stayed unmatched.

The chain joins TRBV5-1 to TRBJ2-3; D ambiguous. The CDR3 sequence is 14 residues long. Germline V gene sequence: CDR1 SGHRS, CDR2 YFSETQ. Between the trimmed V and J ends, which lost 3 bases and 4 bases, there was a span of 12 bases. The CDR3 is CASSSPYGPDTQYF. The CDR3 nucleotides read TGCGCCAGCAGCTCGCCTTACGGCCCAGATACGCAGTATTTT. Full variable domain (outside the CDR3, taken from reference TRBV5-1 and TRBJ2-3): KAGVTQTPRYLIKTRGQQVTLSCSPISGHRSVSWYQQTPGQGLQFLFEYFSETQRNKGNFPGRFSGRQFSNSRSEMNVSTLELGDSALYLCASSSPYGPDTQYFGPGTRLTVL.

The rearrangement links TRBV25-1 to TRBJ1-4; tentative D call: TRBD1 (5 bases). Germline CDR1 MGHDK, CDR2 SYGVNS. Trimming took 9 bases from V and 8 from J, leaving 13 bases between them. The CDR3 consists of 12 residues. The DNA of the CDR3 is TGTGCCAGTCGCAGGGAGGGAGAAAAACTGTTTTTT. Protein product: CASRREGEKLFF.

CDR3 sequence reads: CASSPTTSLGTQYF. The CDR3 bases are TGTGCCAGCTCACCGACGACTAGTTTAGGTACGCAGTATTTT. The chain couples TRBV18 to TRBJ2-3, with D possibly matching TRBD2 (6 bases). CDR1 and CDR2 from the germline V gene are KGHSH and LQKENI. Trimming removed 3 bases from V and 8 bases from J, with 15 bases in between. There are 14 residues in the CDR3. The full variable domain, with the rest looked up from reference TRBV18 and TRBJ2-3, is NAGVMQNPRHLVRRRGQEARLRCSPMKGHSHVYWYRQLPEEGLKFMVYLQKENIIDESGMPKERFSAEFPKEGPSILRIQQVVRGDSAAYFCASSPTTSLGTQYFGPGTRLTVL.

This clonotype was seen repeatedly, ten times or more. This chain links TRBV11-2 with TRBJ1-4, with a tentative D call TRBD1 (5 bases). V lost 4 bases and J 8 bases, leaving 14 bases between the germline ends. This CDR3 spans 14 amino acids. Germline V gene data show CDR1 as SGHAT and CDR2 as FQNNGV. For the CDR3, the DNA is TGTGCCAGCAGCTCATCTAGGGGCGAGGAAAAACTGTTTTTT. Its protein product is CASSSSRGEEKLFF.

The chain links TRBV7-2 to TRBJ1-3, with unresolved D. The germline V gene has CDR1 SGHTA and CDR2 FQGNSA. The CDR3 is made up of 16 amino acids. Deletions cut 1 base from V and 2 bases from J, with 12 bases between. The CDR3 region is CASSLVGRSPGNTIYF. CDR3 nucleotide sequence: TGTGCCAGCAGCTTAGTGGGCCGGAGCCCTGGAAACACCATATATTTT.

The CDR3 reads CASSMTTGTGEQYF. The CDR3 region has the DNA TGTGCCAGCAGCATGACTACCGGGACTGGCGAGCAGTACTTC. The rearrangement joins TRBV5-4 to TRBJ2-7, with D possibly matching TRBD2 (6 bases). The germline gives CDR1 SGHNT, CDR2 YYREEE (reference sequence). CDR3 length equals 14 residues. The germline V and J ends were trimmed by 4 bases and 6 bases, with 17 bases remaining between them.

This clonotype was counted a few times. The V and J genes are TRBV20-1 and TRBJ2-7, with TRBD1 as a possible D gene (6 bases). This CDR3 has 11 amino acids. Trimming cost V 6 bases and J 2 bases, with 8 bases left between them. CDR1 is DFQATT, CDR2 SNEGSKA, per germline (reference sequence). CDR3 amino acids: CSARDTYEQYV. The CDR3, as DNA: TGCAGTGCCAGGGACACCTACGAGCAGTACGTC.

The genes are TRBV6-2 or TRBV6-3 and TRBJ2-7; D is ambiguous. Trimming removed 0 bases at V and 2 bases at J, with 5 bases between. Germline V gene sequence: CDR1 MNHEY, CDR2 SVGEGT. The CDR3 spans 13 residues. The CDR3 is CASSYSVAYEQYV. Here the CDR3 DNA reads TGTGCCAGCAGTTACTCGGTCGCCTACGAGCAGTACGTC.

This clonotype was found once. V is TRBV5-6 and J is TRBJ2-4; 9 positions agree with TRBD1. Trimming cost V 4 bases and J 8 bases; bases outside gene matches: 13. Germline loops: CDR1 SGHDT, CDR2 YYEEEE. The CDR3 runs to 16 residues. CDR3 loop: CASSQGQGIFMDIQYF. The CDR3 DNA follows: TGTGCCAGCAGCCAGGGACAGGGCATTTTTATGGACATTCAGTACTTC. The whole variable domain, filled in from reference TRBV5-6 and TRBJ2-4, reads DAGVTQSPTHLIKTRGQQVTLRCSPKSGHDTVSWYQQALGQGPQFIFQYYEEEERQRGNFPDRFSGHQFPNYSSELNVNALLLGDSALYLCASSQGQGIFMDIQYFGAGTRLSVL.

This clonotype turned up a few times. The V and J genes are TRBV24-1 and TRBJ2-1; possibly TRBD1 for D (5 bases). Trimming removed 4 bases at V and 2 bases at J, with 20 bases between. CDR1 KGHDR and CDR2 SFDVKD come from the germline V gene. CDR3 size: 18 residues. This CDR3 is CATSDGTPAGPTYNEQFF. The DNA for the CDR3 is TGTGCCACCAGTGACGGCACCCCGGCAGGGCCCACCTACAATGAGCAGTTCTTC.

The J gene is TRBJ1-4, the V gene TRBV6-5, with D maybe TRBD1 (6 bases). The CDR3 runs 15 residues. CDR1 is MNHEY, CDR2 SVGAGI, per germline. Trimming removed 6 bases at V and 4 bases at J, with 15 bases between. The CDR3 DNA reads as TGTGCCAGCAGCCTTCGGGGGGCTGTTAATGAAAAACTGTTTTTT. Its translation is CASSLRGAVNEKLFF.

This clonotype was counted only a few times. CDR3 sequence reads: CASSQGYEQFF. The CDR3 DNA sequence: TGTGCCAGCAGCCAGGGCTATGAGCAGTTCTTC. The chain recombines TRBV5-6 with TRBJ2-1, with a tentative D call TRBD1 (5 bases). This CDR3 has 11 amino acids. Germline loops: CDR1 SGHDT, CDR2 YYEEEE. The ends were cut back, 4 bases at V and 8 bases at J, with 7 bases in the middle.

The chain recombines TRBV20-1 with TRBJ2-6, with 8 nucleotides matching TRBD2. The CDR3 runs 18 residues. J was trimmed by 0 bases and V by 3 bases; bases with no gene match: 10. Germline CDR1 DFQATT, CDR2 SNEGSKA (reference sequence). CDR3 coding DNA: TGCAGTGCTAGTAAGGTTAGCGGGGCCCTCTCTGGGGCCAACGTCCTGACTTTC. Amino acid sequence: CSASKVSGALSGANVLTF.